Below, 6 T cell receptor beta chains from the same sample are listed, as sequenced in a study of PD-L1 blockade in urothelial cancer. Method: immunoSEQ multiplex PCR; TCRdb's copy keeps in-frame clones and lacks some. The repertoire consists of about 63,000 clones, with approximately 80% occurring once and the leading ten covering more than 5.5%. Sample time point: pretreatment peripheral blood. Sequenced here: PBMCs, sampled around atezolizumab (anti-PD-L1) treatment. The receptors were sampled from a man between 70 and 80 years old with urothelial cancer.

CDR3 in DNA: TGCGCCAGCAGCTTGCAAAGGGGGCAAGAGCAGTTCTTC. Translation: CASSLQRGQEQFF. This sequence joins TRBV5-1 and TRBJ2-1; 7 bases line up with TRBD1. CDR3 length: 13 amino acids. Trimming removed 1 base from V and 10 bases from J; junction bases left unmatched: 5. Germline assignment: CDR1 SGHRS and CDR2 YFSETQ.

The table lists this clone with a few counts. The J gene is TRBJ2-2, the V gene TRBV5-1, with 8 positions matching TRBD2. This CDR3 region has 16 residues. Germline trimming cut 0 bases from V and 5 bases from J; bases unmatched to any gene: 6. Germline-derived CDR1 and CDR2 are SGHRS and YFSETQ. The CDR3 loop is CASSLGASGPTGELFF. In DNA, the CDR3 is TGCGCCAGCAGCTTGGGAGCTAGCGGGCCGACCGGGGAGCTGTTTTTT.

J is TRBJ2-1 and V is TRBV6-1, with D possibly TRBD2 on 6 matching bases. The V and J ends lost 2 bases and 3 bases respectively, with 14 bases between them. CDR1 and CDR2 (germline): MNHNS, SASEGT. This CDR3 comprises 16 residues. In DNA, the CDR3 is TGTGCCAGCAGTGAATTGCGGGCGGGAAGCTACAATGAGCAGTTCTTC. It codes for CASSELRAGSYNEQFF.

The J gene is TRBJ1-2, the V gene TRBV7-2; D is unresolved. Trimming removed 5 bases from V and 8 bases from J, with 9 bases in between. Germline V lookup: CDR1 SGHTA, CDR2 FQGNSA. This CDR3 region has 11 residues. This CDR3 is CASSPEGGYTF. CDR3 nucleotide sequence: TGTGCCAGCAGCCCGGAGGGAGGCTACACCTTC.

This chain links TRBV2 with TRBJ2-1; D ambiguous. From germline, CDR1 is SNHLY and CDR2 FYNNEI. Trimming cost V 6 bases and J 1 base, with 7 bases left between them. The CDR3 contains 13 residues. CDR3 bases: TGTGCCAGCAGCCCGGGTTCCTACAATGAGCAGTTCTTC. It is translated as CASSPGSYNEQFF.

V and J are TRBV18 and TRBJ1-2, with 9 bases fitting TRBD1. Germline CDR1 and CDR2: KGHSH and LQKENI. Trimming took 3 bases from V and 8 from J; bases not matched to a gene: 10. This CDR3 is built from 15 residues. CDR3 protein: CASSPDRTGAYGYTF. The CDR3 coding sequence is TGTGCCAGCTCACCGGACCGGACAGGGGCTTACGGCTACACCTTC. Supplemented by reference TRBV18 and TRBJ1-2, the full variable domain reads NAGVMQNPRHLVRRRGQEARLRCSPMKGHSHVYWYRQLPEEGLKFMVYLQKENIIDESGMPKERFSAEFPKEGPSILRIQQVVRGDSAAYFCASSPDRTGAYGYTFGSGTRLTVV.